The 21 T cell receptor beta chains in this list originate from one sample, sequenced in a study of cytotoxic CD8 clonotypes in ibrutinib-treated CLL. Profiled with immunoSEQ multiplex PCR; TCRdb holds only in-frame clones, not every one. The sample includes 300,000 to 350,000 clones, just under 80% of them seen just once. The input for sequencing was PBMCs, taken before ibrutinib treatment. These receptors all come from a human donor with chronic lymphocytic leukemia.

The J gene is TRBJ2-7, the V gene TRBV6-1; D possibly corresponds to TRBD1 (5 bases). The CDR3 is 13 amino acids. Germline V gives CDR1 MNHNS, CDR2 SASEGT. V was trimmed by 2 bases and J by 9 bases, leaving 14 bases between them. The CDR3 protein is CASSELSGALQYF. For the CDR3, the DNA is TGTGCCAGCAGTGAATTGAGTGGGGCTTTGCAGTACTTC.

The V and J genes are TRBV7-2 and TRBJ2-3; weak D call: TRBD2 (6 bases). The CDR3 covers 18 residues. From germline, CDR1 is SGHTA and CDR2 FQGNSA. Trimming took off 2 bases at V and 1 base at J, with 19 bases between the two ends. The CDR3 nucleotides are TGTGCCAGCAGCTTATTTTATAGTGTGGCTAGCGGCACAGATACGCAGTATTTT. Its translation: CASSLFYSVASGTDTQYF.

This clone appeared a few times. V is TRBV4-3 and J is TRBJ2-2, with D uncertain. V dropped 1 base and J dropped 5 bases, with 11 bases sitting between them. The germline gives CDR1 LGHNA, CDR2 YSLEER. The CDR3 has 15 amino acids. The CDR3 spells CASSQVSQETGELFF. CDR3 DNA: TGCGCCAGCAGCCAAGTCTCTCAGGAGACCGGGGAGCTGTTTTTT.

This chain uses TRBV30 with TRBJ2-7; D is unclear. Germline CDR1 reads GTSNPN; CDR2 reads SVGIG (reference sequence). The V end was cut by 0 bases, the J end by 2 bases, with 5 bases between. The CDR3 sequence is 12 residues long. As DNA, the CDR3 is TGTGCCTGGAGTGTACTCCCCTACGAGCAGTACTTC. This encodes CAWSVLPYEQYF. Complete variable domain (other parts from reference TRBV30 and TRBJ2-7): SQTIHQWPATLVQPVGSPLSLECTVEGTSNPNLYWYRQAAGRGLQLLFYSVGIGQISSEVPQNLSASRPQDRQFILSSKKLLLSDSGFYLCAWSVLPYEQYFGPGTRLTVT.

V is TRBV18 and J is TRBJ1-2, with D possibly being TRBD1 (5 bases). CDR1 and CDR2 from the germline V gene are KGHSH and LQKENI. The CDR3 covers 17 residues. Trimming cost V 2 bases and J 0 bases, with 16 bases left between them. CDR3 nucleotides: TGTGCCAGCTCACCATGGGACGGAGACTTAGCTAACTATGGCTACACCTTC. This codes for CASSPWDGDLANYGYTF. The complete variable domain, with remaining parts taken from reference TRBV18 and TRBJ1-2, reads NAGVMQNPRHLVRRRGQEARLRCSPMKGHSHVYWYRQLPEEGLKFMVYLQKENIIDESGMPKERFSAEFPKEGPSILRIQQVVRGDSAAYFCASSPWDGDLANYGYTFGSGTRLTVV.

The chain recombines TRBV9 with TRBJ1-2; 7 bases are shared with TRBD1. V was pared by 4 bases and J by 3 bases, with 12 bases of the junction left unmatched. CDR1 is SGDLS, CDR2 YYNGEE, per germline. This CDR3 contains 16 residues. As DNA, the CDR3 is TGTGCCAGCAGCCCCCGAGGGACAGCTCCAGACTATGGCTACACCTTC. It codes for CASSPRGTAPDYGYTF.

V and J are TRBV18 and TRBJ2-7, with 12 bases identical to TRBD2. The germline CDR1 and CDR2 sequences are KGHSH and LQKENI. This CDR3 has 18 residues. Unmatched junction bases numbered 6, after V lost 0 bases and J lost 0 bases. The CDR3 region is CASSPPGLAGVGSYEQYF. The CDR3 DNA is TGTGCCAGCTCACCACCGGGACTAGCGGGCGTAGGCTCCTACGAGCAGTACTTC.

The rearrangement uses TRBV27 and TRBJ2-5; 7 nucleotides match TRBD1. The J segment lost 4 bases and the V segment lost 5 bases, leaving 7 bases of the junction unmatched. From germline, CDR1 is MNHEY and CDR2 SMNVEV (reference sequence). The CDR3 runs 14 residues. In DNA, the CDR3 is TGTGCCAGCAGTCCAACAGGGGTCCCAGAGACCCAGTACTTC. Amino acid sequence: CASSPTGVPETQYF.

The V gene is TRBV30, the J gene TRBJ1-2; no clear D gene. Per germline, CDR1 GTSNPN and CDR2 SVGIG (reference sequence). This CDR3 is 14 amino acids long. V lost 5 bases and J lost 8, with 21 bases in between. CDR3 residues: CAWDGGVRNPGYTF. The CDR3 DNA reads TGTGCCTGGGACGGTGGGGTCAGGAATCCGGGCTACACCTTC.

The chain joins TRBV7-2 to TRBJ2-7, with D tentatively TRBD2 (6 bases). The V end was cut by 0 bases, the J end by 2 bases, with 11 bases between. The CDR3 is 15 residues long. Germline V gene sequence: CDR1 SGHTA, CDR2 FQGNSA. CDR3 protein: CASSLAGSGAYEQYF. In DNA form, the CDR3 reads TGTGCCAGCAGCTTAGCGGGTAGCGGAGCCTACGAGCAGTACTTC.

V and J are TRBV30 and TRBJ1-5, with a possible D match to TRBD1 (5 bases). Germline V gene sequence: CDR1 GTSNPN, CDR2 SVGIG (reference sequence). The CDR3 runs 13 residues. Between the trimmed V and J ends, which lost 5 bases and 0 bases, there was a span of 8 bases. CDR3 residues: CAWAGNSNQPQHF. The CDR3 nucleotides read TGTGCCTGGGCAGGGAATAGCAATCAGCCCCAGCATTTT.

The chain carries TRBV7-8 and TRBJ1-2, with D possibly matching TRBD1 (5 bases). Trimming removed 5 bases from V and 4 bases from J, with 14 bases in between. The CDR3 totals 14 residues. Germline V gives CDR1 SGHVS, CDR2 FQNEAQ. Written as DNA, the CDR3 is TGTGCCAGCAGCCCCCCGACAGACATCTATGGCTACACCTTC. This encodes CASSPPTDIYGYTF.

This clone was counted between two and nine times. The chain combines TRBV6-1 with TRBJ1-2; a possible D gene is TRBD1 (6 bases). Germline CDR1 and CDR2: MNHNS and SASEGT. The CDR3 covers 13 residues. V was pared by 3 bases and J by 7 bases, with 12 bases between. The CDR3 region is CASSEGANGGYTF. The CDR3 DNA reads TGTGCCAGCAGTGAGGGGGCTAACGGTGGCTACACCTTC.

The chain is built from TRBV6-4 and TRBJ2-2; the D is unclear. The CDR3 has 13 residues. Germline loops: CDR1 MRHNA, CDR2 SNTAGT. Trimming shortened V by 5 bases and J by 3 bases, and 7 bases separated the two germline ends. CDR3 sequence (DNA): TGTGCCAGCAGTTTGGTGTACACCGGGGAGCTGTTTTTT. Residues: CASSLVYTGELFF.

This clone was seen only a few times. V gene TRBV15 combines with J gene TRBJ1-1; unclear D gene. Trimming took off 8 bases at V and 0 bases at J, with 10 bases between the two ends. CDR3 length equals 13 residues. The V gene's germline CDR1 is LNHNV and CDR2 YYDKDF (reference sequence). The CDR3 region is CATRSGMNTEAFF. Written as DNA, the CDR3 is TGTGCCACCCGGTCCGGTATGAACACTGAAGCTTTCTTT.

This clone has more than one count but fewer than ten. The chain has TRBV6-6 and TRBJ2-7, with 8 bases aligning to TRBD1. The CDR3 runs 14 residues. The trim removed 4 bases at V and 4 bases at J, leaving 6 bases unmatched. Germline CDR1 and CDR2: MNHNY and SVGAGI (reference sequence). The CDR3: CASSSPDREYEQYF. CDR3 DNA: TGTGCCAGCAGTTCCCCGGACAGGGAATACGAGCAGTACTTC.

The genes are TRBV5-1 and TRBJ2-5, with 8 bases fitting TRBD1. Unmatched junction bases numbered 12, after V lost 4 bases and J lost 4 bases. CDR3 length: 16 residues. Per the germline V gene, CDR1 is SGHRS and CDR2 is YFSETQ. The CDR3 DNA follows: TGCGCCAGCAGCCCGGCGACAGGGGTGGGCCTAGAGACCCAGTACTTC. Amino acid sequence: CASSPATGVGLETQYF.

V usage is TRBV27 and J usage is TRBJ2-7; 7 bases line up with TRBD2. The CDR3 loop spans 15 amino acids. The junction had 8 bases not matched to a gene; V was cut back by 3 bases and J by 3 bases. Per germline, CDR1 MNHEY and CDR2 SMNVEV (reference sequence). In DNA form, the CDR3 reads TGTGCCAGCAGTTTGGGAGGGAGGCAATACTACGAGCAGTACTTC. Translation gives CASSLGGRQYYEQYF.

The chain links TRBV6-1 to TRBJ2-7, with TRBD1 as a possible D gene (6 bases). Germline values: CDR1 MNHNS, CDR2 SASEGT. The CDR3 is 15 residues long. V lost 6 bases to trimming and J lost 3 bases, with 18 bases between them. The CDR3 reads CASSIVFRGLYEQYF. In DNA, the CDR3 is TGTGCCAGCAGCATAGTCTTCAGGGGTCTCTACGAGCAGTACTTC.

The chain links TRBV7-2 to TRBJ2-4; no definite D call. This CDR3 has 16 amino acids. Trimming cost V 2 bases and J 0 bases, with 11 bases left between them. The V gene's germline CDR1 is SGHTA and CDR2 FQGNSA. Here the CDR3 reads CASSLYAELAKNIQYF. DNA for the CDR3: TGTGCCAGCAGCTTATATGCGGAGTTAGCCAAAAACATTCAGTACTTC.

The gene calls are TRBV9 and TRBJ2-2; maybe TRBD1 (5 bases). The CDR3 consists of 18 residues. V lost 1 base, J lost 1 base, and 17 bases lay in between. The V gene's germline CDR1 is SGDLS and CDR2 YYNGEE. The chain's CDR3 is CASSVTRGGILNTGELFF. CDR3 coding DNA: TGTGCCAGCAGCGTAACAAGGGGCGGTATTCTGAACACCGGGGAGCTGTTTTTT.